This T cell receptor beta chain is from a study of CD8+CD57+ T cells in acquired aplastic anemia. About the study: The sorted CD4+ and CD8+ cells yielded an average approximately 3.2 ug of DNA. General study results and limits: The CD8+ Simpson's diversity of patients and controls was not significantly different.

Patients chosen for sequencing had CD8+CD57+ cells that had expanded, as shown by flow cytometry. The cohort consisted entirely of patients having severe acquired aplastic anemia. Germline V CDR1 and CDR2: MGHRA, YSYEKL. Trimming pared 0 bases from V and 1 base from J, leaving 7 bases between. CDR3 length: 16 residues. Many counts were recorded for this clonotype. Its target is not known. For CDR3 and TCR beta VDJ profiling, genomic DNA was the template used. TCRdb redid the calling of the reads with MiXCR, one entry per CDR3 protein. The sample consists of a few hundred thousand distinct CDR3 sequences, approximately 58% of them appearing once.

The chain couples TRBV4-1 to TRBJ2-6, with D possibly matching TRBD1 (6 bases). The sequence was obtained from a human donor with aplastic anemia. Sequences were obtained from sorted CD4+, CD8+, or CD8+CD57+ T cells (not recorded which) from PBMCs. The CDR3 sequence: CASSQDGTSGANVLTF. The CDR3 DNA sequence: TGCGCCAGCAGCCAAGATGGGACATCTGGGGCCAACGTCCTGACTTTC.